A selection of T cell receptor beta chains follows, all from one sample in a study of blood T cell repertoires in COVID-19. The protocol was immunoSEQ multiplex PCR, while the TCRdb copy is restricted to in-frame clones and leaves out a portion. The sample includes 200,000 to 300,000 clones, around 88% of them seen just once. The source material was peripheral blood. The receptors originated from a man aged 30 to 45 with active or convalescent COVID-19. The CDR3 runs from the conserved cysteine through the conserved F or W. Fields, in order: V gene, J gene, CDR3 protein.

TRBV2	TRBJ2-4	CASSEGRDTYF
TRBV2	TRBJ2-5	CASSEQAMYQETQYF
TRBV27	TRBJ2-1	CASSLSLVAGGRGNEQFF
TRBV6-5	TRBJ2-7	CASSYSLATSGMEQYF
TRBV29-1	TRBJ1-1	CSGGTGDTEAFF
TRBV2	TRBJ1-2	CASSVSGRDEGYTF
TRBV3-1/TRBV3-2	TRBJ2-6	CASSPPGYNSGANVLTF
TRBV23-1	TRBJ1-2	CAGSPAANYGYTF
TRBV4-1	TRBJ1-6	CASSQELATGGMNSPLHF
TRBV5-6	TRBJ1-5	CASSLNRLDQPQHF
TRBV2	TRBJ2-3	CASTSPDTQYF
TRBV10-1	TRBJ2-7	CASSEDLTNGYEQYF
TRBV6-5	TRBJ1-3	CASSYSRGPGNTIYF
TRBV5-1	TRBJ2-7	CASSWDRAYEQYF
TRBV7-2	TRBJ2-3	CASSSRVAGGTDTQYF
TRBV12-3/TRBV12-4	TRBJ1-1	CASRQGANTEAFF
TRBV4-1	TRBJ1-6	CASSQGPTGGSGSPLHF
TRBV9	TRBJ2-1	CASSVLADNEQFF
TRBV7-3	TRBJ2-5	CASSLTAPAGGWETQYF
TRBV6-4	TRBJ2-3	CASSVTSGGAGADTQYF
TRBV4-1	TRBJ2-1	CASSSSGGAREQFF
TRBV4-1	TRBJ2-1	CASSQDRNYNEQFF
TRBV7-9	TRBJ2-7	CASSPAGDGEQYF
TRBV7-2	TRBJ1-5	CASSLGQNSNQPQHF
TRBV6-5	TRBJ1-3	CASSYDRSSGNTIYF
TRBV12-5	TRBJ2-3	CASGQTSGGTDTQYF
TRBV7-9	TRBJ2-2	CASSPYPRDSTGELFF
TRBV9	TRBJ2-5	CASSVGASGGASRETQYF
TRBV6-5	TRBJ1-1	CASSHGGAEAFF
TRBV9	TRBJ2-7	CASSVDLGNYEQYF
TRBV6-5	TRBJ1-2	CASSPDRGYGYTF
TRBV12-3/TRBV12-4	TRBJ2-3	CADQPTGSSQYF